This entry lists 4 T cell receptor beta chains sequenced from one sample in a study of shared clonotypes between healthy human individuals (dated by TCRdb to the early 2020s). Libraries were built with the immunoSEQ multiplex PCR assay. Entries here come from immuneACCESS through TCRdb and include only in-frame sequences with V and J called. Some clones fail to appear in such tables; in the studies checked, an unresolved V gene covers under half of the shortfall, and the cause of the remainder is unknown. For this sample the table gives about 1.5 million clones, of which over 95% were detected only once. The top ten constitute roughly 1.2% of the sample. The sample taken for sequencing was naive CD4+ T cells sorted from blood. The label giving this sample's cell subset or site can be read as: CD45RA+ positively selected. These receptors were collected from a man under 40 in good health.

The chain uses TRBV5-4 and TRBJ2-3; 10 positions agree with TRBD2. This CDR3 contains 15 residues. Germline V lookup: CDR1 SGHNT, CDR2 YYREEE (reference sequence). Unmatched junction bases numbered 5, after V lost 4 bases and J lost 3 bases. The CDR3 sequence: CASSDATSGTDTQYF. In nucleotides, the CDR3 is TGTGCCAGCAGCGACGCGACTAGCGGGACAGATACGCAGTATTTT.

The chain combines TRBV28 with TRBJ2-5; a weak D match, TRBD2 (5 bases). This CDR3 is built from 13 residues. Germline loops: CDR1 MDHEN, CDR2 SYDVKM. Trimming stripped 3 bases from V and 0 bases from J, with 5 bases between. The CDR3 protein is CASSFGDQETQYF. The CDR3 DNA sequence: TGTGCCAGCAGTTTCGGGGACCAAGAGACCCAGTACTTC.

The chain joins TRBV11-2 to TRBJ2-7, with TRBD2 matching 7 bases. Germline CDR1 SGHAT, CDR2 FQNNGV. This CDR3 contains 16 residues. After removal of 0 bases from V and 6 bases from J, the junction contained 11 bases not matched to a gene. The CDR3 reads CASSLDLGGRAGEQYF. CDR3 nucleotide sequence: TGTGCCAGCAGCTTAGATCTCGGGGGGAGGGCCGGCGAGCAGTACTTC.

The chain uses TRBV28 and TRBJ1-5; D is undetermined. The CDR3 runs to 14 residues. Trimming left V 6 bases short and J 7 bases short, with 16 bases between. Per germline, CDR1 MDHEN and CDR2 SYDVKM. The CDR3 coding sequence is TGTGCCAGCAGCCCTATGGGGTATATCCAGCCCCAGCATTTT. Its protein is CASSPMGYIQPQHF.